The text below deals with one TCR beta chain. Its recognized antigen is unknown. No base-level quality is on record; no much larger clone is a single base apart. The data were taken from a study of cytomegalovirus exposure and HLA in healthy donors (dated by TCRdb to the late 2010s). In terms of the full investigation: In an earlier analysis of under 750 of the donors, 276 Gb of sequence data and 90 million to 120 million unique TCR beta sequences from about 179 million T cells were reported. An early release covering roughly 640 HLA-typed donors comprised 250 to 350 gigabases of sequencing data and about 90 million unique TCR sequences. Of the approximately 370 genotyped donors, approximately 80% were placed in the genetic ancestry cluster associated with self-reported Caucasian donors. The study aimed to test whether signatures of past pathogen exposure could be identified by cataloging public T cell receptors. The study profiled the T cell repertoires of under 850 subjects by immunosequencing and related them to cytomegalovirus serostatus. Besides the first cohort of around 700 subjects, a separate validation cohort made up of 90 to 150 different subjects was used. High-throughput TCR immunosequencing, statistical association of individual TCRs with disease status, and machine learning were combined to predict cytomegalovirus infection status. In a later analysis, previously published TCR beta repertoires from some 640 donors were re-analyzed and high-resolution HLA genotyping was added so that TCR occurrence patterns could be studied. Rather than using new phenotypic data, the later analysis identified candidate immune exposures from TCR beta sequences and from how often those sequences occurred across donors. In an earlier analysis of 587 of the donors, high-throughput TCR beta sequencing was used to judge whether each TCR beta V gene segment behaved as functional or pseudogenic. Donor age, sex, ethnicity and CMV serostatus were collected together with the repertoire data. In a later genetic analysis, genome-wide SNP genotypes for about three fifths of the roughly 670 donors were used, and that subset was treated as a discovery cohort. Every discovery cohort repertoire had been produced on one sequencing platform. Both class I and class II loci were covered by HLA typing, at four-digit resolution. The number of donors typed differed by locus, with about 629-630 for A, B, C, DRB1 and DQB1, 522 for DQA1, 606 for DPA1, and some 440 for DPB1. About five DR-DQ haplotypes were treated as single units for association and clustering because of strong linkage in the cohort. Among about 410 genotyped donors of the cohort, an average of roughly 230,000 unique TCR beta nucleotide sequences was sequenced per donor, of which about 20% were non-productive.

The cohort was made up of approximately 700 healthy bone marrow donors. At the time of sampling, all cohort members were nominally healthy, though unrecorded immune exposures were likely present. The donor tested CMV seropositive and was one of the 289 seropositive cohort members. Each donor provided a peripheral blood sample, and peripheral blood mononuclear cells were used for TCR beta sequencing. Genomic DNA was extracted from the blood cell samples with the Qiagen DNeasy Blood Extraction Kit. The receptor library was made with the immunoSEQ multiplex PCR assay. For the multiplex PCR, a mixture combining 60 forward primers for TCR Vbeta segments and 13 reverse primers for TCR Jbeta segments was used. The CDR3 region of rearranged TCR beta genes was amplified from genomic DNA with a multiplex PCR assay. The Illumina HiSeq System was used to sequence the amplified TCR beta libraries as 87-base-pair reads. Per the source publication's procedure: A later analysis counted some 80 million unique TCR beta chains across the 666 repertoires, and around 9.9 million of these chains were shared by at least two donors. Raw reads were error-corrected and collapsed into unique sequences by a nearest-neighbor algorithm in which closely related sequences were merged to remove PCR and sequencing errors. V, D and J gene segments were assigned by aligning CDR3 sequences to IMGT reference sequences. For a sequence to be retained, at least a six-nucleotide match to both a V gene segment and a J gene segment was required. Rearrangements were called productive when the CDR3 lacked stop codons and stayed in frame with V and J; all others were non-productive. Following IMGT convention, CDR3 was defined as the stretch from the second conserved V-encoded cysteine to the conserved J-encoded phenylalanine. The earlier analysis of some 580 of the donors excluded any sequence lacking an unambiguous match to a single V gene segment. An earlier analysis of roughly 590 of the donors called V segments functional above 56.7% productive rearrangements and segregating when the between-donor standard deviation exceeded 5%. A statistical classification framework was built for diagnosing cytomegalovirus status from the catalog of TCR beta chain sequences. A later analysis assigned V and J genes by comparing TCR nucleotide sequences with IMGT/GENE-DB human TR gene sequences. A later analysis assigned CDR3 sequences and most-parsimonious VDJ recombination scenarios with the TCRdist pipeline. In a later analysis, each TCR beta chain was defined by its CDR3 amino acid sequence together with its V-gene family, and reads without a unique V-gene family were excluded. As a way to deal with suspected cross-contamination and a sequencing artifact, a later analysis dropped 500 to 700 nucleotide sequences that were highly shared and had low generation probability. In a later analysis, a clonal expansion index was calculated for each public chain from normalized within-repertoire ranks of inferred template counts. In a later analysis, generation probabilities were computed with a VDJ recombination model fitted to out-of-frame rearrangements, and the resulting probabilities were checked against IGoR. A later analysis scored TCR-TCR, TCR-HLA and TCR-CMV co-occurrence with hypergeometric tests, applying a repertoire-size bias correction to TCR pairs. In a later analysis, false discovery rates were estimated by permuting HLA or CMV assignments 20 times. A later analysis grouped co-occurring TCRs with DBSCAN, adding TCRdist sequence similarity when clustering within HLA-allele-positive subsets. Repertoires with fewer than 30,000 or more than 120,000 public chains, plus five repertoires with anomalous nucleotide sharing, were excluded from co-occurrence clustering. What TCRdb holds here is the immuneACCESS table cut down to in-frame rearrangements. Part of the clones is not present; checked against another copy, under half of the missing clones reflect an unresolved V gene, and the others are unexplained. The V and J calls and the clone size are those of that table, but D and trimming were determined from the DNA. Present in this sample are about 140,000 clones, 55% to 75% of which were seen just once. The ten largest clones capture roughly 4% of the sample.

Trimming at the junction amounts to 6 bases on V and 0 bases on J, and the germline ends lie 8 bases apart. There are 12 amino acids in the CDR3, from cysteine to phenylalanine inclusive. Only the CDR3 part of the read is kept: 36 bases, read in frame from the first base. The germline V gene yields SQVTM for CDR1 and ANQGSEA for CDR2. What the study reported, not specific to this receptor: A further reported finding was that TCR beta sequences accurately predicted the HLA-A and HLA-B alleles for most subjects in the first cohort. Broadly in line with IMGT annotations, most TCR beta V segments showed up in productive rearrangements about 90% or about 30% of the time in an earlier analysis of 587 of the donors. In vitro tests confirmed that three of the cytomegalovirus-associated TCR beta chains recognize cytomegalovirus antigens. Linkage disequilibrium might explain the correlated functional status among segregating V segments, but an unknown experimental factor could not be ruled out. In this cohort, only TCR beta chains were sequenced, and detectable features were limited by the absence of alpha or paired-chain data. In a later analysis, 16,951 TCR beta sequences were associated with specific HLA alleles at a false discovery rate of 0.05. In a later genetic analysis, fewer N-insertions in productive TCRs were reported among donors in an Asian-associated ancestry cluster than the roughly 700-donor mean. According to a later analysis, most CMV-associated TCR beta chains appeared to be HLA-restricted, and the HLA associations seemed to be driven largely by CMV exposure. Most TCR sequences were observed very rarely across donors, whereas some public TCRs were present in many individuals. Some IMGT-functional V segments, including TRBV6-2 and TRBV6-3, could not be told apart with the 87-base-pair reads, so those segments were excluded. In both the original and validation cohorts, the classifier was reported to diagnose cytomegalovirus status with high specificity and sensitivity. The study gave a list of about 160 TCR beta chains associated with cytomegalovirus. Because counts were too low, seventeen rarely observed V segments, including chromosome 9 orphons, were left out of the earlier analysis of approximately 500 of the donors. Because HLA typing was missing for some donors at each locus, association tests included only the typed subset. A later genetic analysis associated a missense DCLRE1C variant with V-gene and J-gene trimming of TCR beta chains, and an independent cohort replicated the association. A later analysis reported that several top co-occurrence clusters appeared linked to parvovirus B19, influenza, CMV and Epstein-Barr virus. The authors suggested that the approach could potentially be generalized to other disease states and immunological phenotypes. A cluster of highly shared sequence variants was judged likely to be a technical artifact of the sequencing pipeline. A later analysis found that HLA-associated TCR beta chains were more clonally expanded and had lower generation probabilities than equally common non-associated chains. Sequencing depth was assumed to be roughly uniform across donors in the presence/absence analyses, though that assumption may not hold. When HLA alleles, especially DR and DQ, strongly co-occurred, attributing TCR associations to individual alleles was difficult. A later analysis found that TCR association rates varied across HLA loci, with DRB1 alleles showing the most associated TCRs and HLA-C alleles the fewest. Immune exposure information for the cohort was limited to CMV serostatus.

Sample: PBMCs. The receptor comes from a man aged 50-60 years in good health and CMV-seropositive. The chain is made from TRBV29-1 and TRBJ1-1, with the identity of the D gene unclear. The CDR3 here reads CSVLSLNTEAFF. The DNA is TGCAGCGTCCTTTCCCTGAACACTGAAGCTTTCTTT.